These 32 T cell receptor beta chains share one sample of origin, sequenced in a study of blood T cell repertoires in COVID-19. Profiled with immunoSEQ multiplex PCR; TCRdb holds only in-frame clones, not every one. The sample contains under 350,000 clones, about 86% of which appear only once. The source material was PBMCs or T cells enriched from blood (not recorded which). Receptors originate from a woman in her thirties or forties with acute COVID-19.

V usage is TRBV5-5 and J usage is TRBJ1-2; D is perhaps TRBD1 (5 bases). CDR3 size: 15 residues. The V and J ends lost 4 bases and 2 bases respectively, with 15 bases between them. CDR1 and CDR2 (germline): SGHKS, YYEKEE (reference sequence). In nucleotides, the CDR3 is TGTGCCAGCAGCCAATCGGGACTGACAAACTATGGCTACACCTTC. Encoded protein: CASSQSGLTNYGYTF.

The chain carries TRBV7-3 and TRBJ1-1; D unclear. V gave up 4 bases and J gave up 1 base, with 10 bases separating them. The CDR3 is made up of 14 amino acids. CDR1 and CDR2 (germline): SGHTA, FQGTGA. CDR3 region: CASSSDGRNTEAFF. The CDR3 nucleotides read TGTGCCAGCAGCTCGGACGGGAGGAACACTGAAGCTTTCTTT.

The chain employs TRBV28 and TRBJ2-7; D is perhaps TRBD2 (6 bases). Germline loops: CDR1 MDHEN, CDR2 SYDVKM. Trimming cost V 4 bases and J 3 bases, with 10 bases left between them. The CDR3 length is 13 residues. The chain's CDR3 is CASSSGGSYEQYF. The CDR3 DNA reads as TGTGCCAGCAGTTCCGGGGGTAGCTACGAGCAGTACTTC.

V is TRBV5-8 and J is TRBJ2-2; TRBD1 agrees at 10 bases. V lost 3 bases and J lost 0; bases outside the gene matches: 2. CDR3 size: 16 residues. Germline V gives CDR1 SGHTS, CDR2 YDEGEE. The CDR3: CASSYGQGANTGELFF. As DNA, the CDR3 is TGTGCCAGCAGCTATGGACAGGGGGCGAACACCGGGGAGCTGTTTTTT.

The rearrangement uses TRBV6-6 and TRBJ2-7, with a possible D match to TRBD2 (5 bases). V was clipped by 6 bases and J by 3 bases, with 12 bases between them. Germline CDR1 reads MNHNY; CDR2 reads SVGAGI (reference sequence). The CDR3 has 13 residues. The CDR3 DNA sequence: TGTGCCAGCAGGGACCCGGGAAGCTACGAGCAGTACTTC. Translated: CASRDPGSYEQYF.

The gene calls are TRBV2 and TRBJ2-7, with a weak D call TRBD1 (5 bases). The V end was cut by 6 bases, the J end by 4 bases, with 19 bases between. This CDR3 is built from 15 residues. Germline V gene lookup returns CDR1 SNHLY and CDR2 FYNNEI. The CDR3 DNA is TGTGCCAGCAGCGCAACCCCTAGACAGATATACGAGCAGTACTTC. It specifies CASSATPRQIYEQYF.

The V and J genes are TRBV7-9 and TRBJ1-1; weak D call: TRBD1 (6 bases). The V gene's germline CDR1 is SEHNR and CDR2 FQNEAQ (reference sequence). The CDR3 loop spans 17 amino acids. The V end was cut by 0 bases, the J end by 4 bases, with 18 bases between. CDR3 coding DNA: TGTGCCAGCAGCTTAGCGCAGGGGACACCCAGGAGCACTGAAGCTTTCTTT. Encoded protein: CASSLAQGTPRSTEAFF.

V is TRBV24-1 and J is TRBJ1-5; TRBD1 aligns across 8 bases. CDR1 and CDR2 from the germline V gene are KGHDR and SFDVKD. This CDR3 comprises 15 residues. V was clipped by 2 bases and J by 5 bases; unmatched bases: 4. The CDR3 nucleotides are TGTGCCACCAGTGATTCCGGCAGGGGGCATCAGCCCCAGCATTTT. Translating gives CATSDSGRGHQPQHF.

CDR3 protein: CASCRQGPFGELFF. As DNA, the CDR3 is TGTGCCAGCTGCCGACAGGGGCCCTTCGGGGAGCTGTTTTTT. The rearrangement links TRBV6-5 to TRBJ2-2, with TRBD1 matching 8 bases. The V gene end was trimmed by 8 bases and the J gene end by 7 bases; junction bases not matched to a gene: 9. Germline lookup yields CDR1 MNHEY and CDR2 SVGAGI. This CDR3 is built from 14 residues.

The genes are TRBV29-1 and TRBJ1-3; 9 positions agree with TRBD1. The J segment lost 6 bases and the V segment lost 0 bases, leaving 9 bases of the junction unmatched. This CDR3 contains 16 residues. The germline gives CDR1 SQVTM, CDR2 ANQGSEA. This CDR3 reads CSVEDRGGQGLNTIYF. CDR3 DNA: TGCAGCGTTGAAGATCGGGGGGGACAGGGCTTAAACACCATATATTTT. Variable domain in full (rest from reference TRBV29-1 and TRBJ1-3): SAVISQKPSRDICQRGTSLTIQCQVDSQVTMMFWYRQQPGQSLTLIATANQGSEATYESGFVIDKFPISRPNLTFSTLTVSNMSPEDSSIYLCSVEDRGGQGLNTIYFGEGSWLTVV.

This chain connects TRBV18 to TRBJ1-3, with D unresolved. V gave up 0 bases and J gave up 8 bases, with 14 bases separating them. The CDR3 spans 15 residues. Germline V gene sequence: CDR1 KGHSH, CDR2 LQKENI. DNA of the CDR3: TGTGCCAGCTCACCACCGGCTCGGGCAGCGGACACCATATATTTT. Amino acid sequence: CASSPPARAADTIYF.

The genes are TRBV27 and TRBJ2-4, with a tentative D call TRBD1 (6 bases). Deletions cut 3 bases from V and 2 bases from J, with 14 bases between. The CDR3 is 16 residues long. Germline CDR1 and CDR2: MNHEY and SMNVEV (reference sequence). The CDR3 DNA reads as TGTGCCAGCAGTTTTCACCTAGGACAGTCCAAAAACATTCAGTACTTC. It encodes CASSFHLGQSKNIQYF.

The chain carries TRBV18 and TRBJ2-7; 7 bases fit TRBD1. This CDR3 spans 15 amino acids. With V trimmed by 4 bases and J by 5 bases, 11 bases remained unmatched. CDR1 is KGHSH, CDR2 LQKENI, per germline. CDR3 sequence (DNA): TGTGCCAGCTCACTCCGCTCTACAGGGGTGCACGAGCAGTACTTC. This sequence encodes CASSLRSTGVHEQYF.

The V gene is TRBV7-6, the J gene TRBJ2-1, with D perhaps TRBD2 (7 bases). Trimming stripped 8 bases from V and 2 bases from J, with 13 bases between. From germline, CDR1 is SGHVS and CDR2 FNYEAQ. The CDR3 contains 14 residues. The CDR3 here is CASGWGGPYNEQFF. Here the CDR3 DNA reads TGTGCCAGCGGATGGGGGGGGCCCTACAATGAGCAGTTCTTC. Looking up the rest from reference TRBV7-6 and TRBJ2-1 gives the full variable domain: GAGVSQSPRYKVTKRGQDVALRCDPISGHVSLYWYRQALGQGPEFLTYFNYEAQQDKSGLPNDRFSAERPEGSISTLTIQRTEQRDSAMYRCASGWGGPYNEQFFGPGTRLTVL.

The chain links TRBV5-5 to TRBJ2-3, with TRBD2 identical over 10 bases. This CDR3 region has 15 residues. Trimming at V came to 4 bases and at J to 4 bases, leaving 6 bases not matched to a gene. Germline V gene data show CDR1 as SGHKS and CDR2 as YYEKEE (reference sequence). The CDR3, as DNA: TGTGCCAGCAGCCGCTCTAGCGGGAGAGCAGATACGCAGTATTTT. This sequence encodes CASSRSSGRADTQYF.

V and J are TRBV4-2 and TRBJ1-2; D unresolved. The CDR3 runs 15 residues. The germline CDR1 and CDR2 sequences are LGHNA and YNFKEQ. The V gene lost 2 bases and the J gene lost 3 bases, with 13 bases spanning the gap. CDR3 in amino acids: CASSQRVRGDYGYTF. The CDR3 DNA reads TGTGCCAGCAGCCAAAGGGTGCGGGGAGACTATGGCTACACCTTC.

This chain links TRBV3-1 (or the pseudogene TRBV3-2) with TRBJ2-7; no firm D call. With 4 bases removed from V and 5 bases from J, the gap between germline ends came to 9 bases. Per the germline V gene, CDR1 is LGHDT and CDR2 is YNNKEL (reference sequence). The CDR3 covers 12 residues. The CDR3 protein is CASSLDFDEQYF. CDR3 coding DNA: TGTGCCAGCAGCCTCGACTTCGACGAGCAGTACTTC.

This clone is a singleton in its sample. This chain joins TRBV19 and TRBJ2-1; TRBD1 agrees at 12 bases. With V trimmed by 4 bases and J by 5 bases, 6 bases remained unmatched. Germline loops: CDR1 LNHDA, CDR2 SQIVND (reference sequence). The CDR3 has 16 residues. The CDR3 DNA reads TGTGCCAGTAGTAGCCGGGACAGGGGGCGTAACAATGAGCAGTTCTTC. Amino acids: CASSSRDRGRNNEQFF.

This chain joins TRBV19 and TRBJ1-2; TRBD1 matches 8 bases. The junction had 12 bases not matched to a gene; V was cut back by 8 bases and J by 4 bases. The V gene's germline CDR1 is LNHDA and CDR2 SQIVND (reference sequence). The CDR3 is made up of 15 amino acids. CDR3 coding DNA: TGTGCCAGTGAATCCCTTGGGACAGGACTCTATGGCTACACCTTC. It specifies CASESLGTGLYGYTF. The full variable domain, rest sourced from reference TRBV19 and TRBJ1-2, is DGGITQSPKYLFRKEGQNVTLSCEQNLNHDAMYWYRQDPGQGLRLIYYSQIVNDFQKGDIAEGYSVSREKKESFPLTVTSAQKNPTAFYLCASESLGTGLYGYTFGSGTRLTVV.

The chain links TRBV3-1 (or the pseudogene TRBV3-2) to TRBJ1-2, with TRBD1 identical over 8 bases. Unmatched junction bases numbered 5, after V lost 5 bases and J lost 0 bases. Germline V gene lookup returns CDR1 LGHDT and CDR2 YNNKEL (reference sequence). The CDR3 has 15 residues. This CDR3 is CASSGRDRTNYGYTF. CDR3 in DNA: TGTGCCAGCAGCGGCCGGGACAGGACTAACTATGGCTACACCTTC.

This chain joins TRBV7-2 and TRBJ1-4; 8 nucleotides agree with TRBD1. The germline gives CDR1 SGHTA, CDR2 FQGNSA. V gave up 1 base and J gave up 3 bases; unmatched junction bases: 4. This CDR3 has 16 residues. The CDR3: CASSLGTGRANEKLFF. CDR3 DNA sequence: TGTGCCAGCAGCTTAGGGACAGGGAGGGCTAATGAAAAACTGTTTTTT. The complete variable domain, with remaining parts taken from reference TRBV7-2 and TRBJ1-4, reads GAGVSQSPSNKVTEKGKDVELRCDPISGHTALYWYRQSLGQGLEFLIYFQGNSAPDKSGLPSDRFSAERTGGSVSTLTIQRTQQEDSAVYLCASSLGTGRANEKLFFGSGTQLSVL.

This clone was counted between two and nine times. DNA of the CDR3: TGTGCCAGCAGCACCGGGAAGGACAGGGACAATAGCAATCAGCCCCAGCATTTT. Translated, it gives CASSTGKDRDNSNQPQHF. The chain is built from TRBV7-4 and TRBJ1-5, with 8 bases aligning to TRBD1. The CDR3 has 18 residues. The germline CDR1 and CDR2 sequences are SGHVT and SQSDAQ. The trim removed 5 bases at V and 0 bases at J, leaving 12 bases unmatched. The full variable domain, with the rest looked up from reference TRBV7-4 and TRBJ1-5, is GAGVSQSPRYKVAKRGRDVALRCDSISGHVTLYWYRQTLGQGSEVLTYSQSDAQRDKSGRPSGRFSAERPERSVSTLKIQRTEQGDSAVYLCASSTGKDRDNSNQPQHFGDGTRLSIL.

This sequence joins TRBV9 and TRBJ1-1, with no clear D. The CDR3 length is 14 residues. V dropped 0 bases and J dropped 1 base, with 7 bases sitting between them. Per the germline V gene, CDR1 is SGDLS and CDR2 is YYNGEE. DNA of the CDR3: TGTGCCAGCAGCGTAGGGGCAGGGAACACTGAAGCTTTCTTT. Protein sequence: CASSVGAGNTEAFF.

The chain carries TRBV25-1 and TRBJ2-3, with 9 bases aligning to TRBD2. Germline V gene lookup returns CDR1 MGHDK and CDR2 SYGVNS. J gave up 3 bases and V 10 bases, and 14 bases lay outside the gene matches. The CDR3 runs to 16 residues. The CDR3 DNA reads TGTGCCACCTCGGGGGGAGGGCTAGCGGGAACAGATACGCAGTATTTT. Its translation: CATSGGGLAGTDTQYF.

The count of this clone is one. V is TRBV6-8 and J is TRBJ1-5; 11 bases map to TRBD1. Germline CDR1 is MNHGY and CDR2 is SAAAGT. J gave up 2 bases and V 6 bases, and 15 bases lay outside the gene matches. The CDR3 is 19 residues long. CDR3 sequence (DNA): TGTGCCAGCAGCCAGCGGAGGGGACAGGGGGGGTATGGCAATCAGCCCCAGCATTTT. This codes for CASSQRRGQGGYGNQPQHF.

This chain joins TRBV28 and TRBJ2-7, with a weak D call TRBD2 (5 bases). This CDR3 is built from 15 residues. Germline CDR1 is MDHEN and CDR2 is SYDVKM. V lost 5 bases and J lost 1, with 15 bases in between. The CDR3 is CASSRGSLGSYEQYF. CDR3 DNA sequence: TGTGCCAGCAGTCGAGGGAGTCTAGGTTCCTACGAGCAGTACTTC.

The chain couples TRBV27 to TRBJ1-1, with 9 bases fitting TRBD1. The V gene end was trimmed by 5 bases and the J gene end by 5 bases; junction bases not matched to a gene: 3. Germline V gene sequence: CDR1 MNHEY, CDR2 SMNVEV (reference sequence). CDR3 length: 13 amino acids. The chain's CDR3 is CASSRGQGTEAFF. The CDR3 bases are TGTGCCAGCAGTCGCGGACAGGGGACTGAAGCTTTCTTT.

The CDR3 reads CASSLVSGQKVYEQYF. The CDR3 coding sequence is TGTGCCAGCAGCTTGGTAAGCGGACAGAAGGTCTACGAGCAGTACTTC. This chain connects TRBV5-4 to TRBJ2-7; tentative D call: TRBD1 (6 bases). The V gene's germline CDR1 is SGHNT and CDR2 YYREEE (reference sequence). The CDR3 is made up of 16 amino acids. The V end lost 0 bases, the J end lost 3 bases, and 16 bases lay between the germline ends. Together with reference TRBV5-4 and TRBJ2-7, the CDR3 gives the full variable domain: ETGVTQSPTHLIKTRGQQVTLRCSSQSGHNTVSWYQQALGQGPQFIFQYYREEENGRGNFPPRFSGLQFPNYSSELNVNALELDDSALYLCASSLVSGQKVYEQYFGPGTRLTVT.

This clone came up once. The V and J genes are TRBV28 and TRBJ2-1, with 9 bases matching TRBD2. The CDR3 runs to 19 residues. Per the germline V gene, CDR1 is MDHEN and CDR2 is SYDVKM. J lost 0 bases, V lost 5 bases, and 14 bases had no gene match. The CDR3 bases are TGTGCCAGCAGTCTATACGGACTAGCGCCCTTGAGCTCCTACAATGAGCAGTTCTTC. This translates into CASSLYGLAPLSSYNEQFF.

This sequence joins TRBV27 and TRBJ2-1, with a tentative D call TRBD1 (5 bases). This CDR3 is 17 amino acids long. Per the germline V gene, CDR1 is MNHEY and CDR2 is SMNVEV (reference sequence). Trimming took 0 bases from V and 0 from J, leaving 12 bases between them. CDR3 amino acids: CASSLSTGLSSYNEQFF. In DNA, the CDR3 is TGTGCCAGCAGTTTATCCACAGGTCTTAGCTCCTACAATGAGCAGTTCTTC.

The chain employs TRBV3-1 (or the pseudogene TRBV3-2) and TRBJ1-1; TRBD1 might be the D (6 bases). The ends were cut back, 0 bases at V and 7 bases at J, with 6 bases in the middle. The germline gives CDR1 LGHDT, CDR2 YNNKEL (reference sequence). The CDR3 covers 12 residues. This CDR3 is CASSQEGHEAFF. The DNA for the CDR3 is TGTGCCAGCAGCCAAGAGGGACATGAAGCTTTCTTT.

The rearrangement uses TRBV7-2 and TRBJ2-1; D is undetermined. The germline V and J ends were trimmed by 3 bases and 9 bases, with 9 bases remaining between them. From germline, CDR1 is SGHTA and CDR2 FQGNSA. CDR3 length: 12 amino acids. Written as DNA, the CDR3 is TGTGCCAGCAGCTTCATAGCCAGTGAGCAGTTCTTC. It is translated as CASSFIASEQFF.